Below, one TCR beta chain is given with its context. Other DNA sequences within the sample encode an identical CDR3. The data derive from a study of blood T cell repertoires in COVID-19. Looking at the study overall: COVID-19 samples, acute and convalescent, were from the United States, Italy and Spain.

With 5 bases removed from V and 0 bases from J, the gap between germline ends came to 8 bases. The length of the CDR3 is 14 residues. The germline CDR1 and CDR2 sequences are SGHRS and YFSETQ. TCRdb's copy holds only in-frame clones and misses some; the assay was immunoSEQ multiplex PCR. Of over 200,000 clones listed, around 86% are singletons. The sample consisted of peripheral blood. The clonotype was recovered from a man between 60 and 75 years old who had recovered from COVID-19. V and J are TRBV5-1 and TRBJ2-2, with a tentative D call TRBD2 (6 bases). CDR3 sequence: CASRRGTNTGELFF. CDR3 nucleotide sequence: TGCGCCAGCAGGCGCGGGACGAACACCGGGGAGCTGTTTTTT.